The 30 T cell receptor beta chains below were found in one sample sequenced in a study of vaccination effects on CD4 cells after COVID-19. Using immunoSEQ multiplex PCR, the repertoire was profiled, and TCRdb retains in-frame clones only, with some absent. The top ten hold 6.5% to 8% of the sample, which has 25,000 or so clones, over 70% seen once. The antigens these receptors bind are not known. Viral peptide pools were used in the ViraFEST assay to expand antigen-specific CD4+ T cells, and sequencing came afterward. With approximately ten days of culture completed, CD4+ T cells were isolated. All study participants received two doses of BNT162b2 or mRNA-1273 vaccine. The sequencing here drew on CD4+ T cells from PBMCs cultured with SARS-CoV-2 spike peptides, taken after COVID-19 vaccination. The receptors originated from a human donor who received a COVID-19 vaccine.

J is TRBJ2-3 and V is TRBV29-1; tentatively, D is TRBD1 (7 bases). Trimming removed 5 bases at V and 2 bases at J, with 17 bases between. The CDR3 is 15 residues long. The germline V gene has CDR1 SQVTM and CDR2 ANQGSEA. The CDR3, as DNA: TGCAGCGTTTCTACGGGGGACAGCCTCACAGATACGCAGTATTTT. Translating gives CSVSTGDSLTDTQYF.

This clone is deemed medium-sized (0.01 to 0.1%). V and J are TRBV3-1 (or the pseudogene TRBV3-2) and TRBJ2-1; TRBD2 matches 9 bases. The CDR3 contains 15 residues. Germline trimming cut 4 bases from V and 7 bases from J; bases unmatched to any gene: 8. Germline V gene lookup returns CDR1 LGHDT and CDR2 YNNKEL (reference sequence). In nucleotides, the CDR3 is TGTGCCAGCAGCCCCGTAGCGGGAGTTACTAATGAGCAGTTCTTC. Translated: CASSPVAGVTNEQFF.

The V and J genes are TRBV7-2 and TRBJ1-3; 8 positions agree with TRBD1. Germline CDR1 and CDR2: SGHTA and FQGNSA. The CDR3 has 15 residues. Trimming took 4 bases from V and 4 from J; bases not matched to a gene: 6. CDR3 nucleotides: TGTGCCAGCAGCTACCGGACAGGGACAGGAAACACCATATATTTT. This sequence encodes CASSYRTGTGNTIYF.

The DNA of the CDR3 is TGTGCCAGCAGTGCCTCCGGGGGGCGTTGGGAGACCCAGTACTTC. Its protein product is CASSASGGRWETQYF. This sequence joins TRBV2 and TRBJ2-5; possible D gene TRBD2, 7 bases. Trimming left V 4 bases short and J 5 bases short, with 17 bases between. CDR3 length: 15 amino acids. Germline-derived CDR1 and CDR2 are SNHLY and FYNNEI.

This clone occurred a few times. The CDR3 sequence is CASSATATHGYTF. In nucleotides, the CDR3 is TGCGCCAGCAGCGCGACGGCGACTCATGGCTACACCTTC. The chain couples TRBV5-1 to TRBJ1-2; D is undetermined. The CDR3 has 13 amino acids. V dropped 4 bases and J dropped 6 bases, with 13 bases sitting between them. CDR1 and CDR2 (germline): SGHRS, YFSETQ.

This clone has just a few counts. J is TRBJ2-1 and V is TRBV3-1 (or the pseudogene TRBV3-2), with TRBD2 as a possible D gene (7 bases). The CDR3 contains 16 residues. Trimming shortened V by 2 bases and J by 8 bases, and 19 bases separated the two germline ends. Germline CDR1 and CDR2: LGHDT and YNNKEL (reference sequence). As DNA, the CDR3 is TGTGCCAGCAGCCAACCCATGGGGGGGCGCATTCATGAGCAGTTCTTC. This translates into CASSQPMGGRIHEQFF.

The chain is built from TRBV7-8 and TRBJ1-1; D is unresolved. Looked up from germline, CDR1 is SGHVS and CDR2 is FQNEAQ. The CDR3 is 14 residues long. V was pared by 6 bases and J by 4 bases, with 15 bases between. CDR3 DNA sequence: TGTGCCAGCAGGAAGGGTCGGCTGGGCACTGAAGCTTTCTTT. This codes for CASRKGRLGTEAFF.

The V gene is TRBV5-6, the J gene TRBJ2-3; 8 bases align to TRBD2. J gave up 2 bases and V 4 bases, and 12 bases lay outside the gene matches. The germline CDR1 and CDR2 sequences are SGHDT and YYEEEE. The CDR3 spans 17 residues. This CDR3 reads CASSRGLGRGVTDTQYF. The DNA for the CDR3 is TGTGCCAGCAGCAGGGGATTGGGGCGGGGGGTCACAGATACGCAGTATTTT.

The CDR3 loop reads CASSFPSGTTDTQYF. The CDR3 DNA reads as TGTGCCAGCAGTTTTCCTAGCGGGACCACAGATACGCAGTATTTT. This chain connects TRBV27 to TRBJ2-3, with TRBD2 identical over 9 bases. V lost 3 bases to trimming and J lost 2 bases; unmatched junction nucleotides: 3. The CDR3 runs to 15 residues. CDR1 and CDR2 from the germline V gene are MNHEY and SMNVEV (reference sequence).

The chain links TRBV10-2 to TRBJ2-7; D possibly corresponds to TRBD2 (5 bases). Per the germline V gene, CDR1 is WSHSY and CDR2 is SAAADI. The CDR3 runs 15 residues. V was cut by 1 base and J by 0 bases, with 10 bases left in between. CDR3 DNA sequence: TGCGCCAGCAGTGAGTTTCGGGAAAACTCCTACGAGCAGTACTTC. Its protein product is CASSEFRENSYEQYF.

The chain recombines TRBV7-2 with TRBJ2-7; maybe TRBD2 (6 bases). This CDR3 spans 15 amino acids. The V gene's germline CDR1 is SGHTA and CDR2 FQGNSA. The V and J ends lost 5 bases and 5 bases respectively, with 19 bases between them. The CDR3 reads CASSEGGFSLDEQYF. The CDR3, as DNA: TGTGCCAGCAGCGAGGGAGGCTTTAGTCTTGACGAGCAGTACTTC.

The CDR3 loop reads CASSLQWSNQPQHF. The CDR3 bases are TGTGCCAGCAGTTTACAGTGGAGCAATCAGCCCCAGCATTTT. The chain recombines TRBV27 with TRBJ1-5; no clear D gene. The CDR3 runs to 14 residues. CDR1 MNHEY and CDR2 SMNVEV come from the germline V gene (reference sequence). V lost 2 bases and J 1 base, leaving 6 bases between the germline ends.

The CDR3 nucleotides are TGCGCCAGCAGCTTGGATACTAGCGGGGTCTACGAGCAGTACTTC. Protein product: CASSLDTSGVYEQYF. V and J are TRBV5-1 and TRBJ2-7; 10 bases fit TRBD2. CDR1 and CDR2 from the germline V gene are SGHRS and YFSETQ. Trimming cost V 0 bases and J 3 bases; bases outside gene matches: 3. The CDR3 is made up of 15 amino acids.

The V gene is TRBV27, the J gene TRBJ1-5; D not certain. From germline, CDR1 is MNHEY and CDR2 SMNVEV (reference sequence). Between the trimmed V and J ends, which lost 5 bases and 4 bases, there was a span of 9 bases. The length of the CDR3 is 13 residues. In nucleotides, the CDR3 is TGTGCCAGCAGTCTCGATCGGAATCAGCCCCAGCATTTT. This translates into CASSLDRNQPQHF.

A single count supports this clone. V usage is TRBV6-6 and J usage is TRBJ2-5; D ambiguous. Germline V CDR1 and CDR2: MNHNY, SVGAGI (reference sequence). The V and J ends lost 7 bases and 5 bases respectively, with 11 bases between them. The CDR3 totals 12 residues. CDR3 amino acids: CASKKDGETQYF. As DNA, the CDR3 is TGTGCCAGCAAGAAGGACGGGGAGACCCAGTACTTC.

This clone is labeled as medium-sized (0.01 to 0.1%). V usage is TRBV11-3 and J usage is TRBJ2-2; the D is unclear. The CDR3 extends over 18 amino acids. With 0 bases removed from V and 3 bases from J, the gap between germline ends came to 17 bases. Looked up from germline, CDR1 is SGHNT and CDR2 is YENEEA. CDR3 sequence: CASSLDQGGSAHTGELFF. DNA of the CDR3: TGTGCCAGCAGCTTAGATCAAGGCGGCAGCGCCCACACCGGGGAGCTGTTTTTT.

The CDR3: CASIKGGPSGGNYGYTF. As DNA, the CDR3 is TGTGCCAGCATCAAAGGGGGGCCTTCCGGCGGAAACTATGGCTACACCTTC. This chain connects TRBV5-6 to TRBJ1-2, with D tentatively TRBD1 (6 bases). Germline assignment: CDR1 SGHDT and CDR2 YYEEEE. This CDR3 has 17 residues. V lost 6 bases and J 2 bases, leaving 23 bases between the germline ends.

The V call is TRBV10-1, the J call TRBJ2-5; 7 bases map to TRBD1. Germline assignment: CDR1 WNHNN and CDR2 SYGVQD (reference sequence). The V gene end was trimmed by 8 bases and the J gene end by 4 bases; junction bases not matched to a gene: 13. This CDR3 has 15 amino acids. CDR3 protein: CASSRSRQGRETQYF. The CDR3 DNA follows: TGCGCCAGCTCACGTAGTCGACAGGGAAGAGAGACCCAGTACTTC.

The rearrangement joins TRBV2 to TRBJ1-2, with D possibly TRBD1 on 5 matching bases. Germline V gene lookup returns CDR1 SNHLY and CDR2 FYNNEI. The CDR3 has 14 amino acids. The V gene lost 8 bases and the J gene lost 0 bases, with 13 bases spanning the gap. The DNA for the CDR3 is TGTGCCAGCCTGAGGACACAAACTAACTATGGCTACACCTTC. It translates to CASLRTQTNYGYTF.

The chain has TRBV3-1 (or the pseudogene TRBV3-2) and TRBJ2-6; D uncertain. V shed 4 bases and J shed 0 bases, with 7 bases lying between them. The length of the CDR3 is 15 residues. Germline loops: CDR1 LGHDT, CDR2 YNNKEL (reference sequence). CDR3 sequence: CASSPWDSGANVLTF. The CDR3, as DNA: TGTGCCAGCAGCCCTTGGGACTCTGGGGCCAACGTCCTGACTTTC.

The J gene is TRBJ2-1, the V gene TRBV10-3; 8 bases map to TRBD2. Germline V gives CDR1 ENHRY, CDR2 SYGVKD. The J segment lost 0 bases and the V segment lost 11 bases, leaving 9 bases of the junction unmatched. The CDR3 extends over 15 amino acids. Here the CDR3 DNA reads TGTGCCTCCAGGGTAGCGGGATCCTCCTACAATGAGCAGTTCTTC. Protein product: CASRVAGSSYNEQFF.

The CDR3 loop reads CASSTGEGTEAFF. The CDR3 DNA is TGTGCCAGCAGTACAGGGGAAGGCACTGAAGCTTTCTTT. This chain uses TRBV12-3 or TRBV12-4 with TRBJ1-1; 7 positions agree with TRBD1. The V gene end was trimmed by 5 bases and the J gene end by 4 bases; junction bases not matched to a gene: 4. The length of the CDR3 is 13 residues.

This chain connects TRBV7-7 to TRBJ2-5; TRBD2 is a possible D gene (6 bases). CDR1 and CDR2 from the germline V gene are SSHAT and FNYEAQ (reference sequence). V was cut by 10 bases and J by 1 base, with 13 bases left in between. The CDR3 runs 13 residues. The CDR3 coding sequence is TGTGCCACCTCCCGCGGGGCCCAAGAGACCCAGTACTTC. It codes for CATSRGAQETQYF.

The chain is built from TRBV3-1 (or the pseudogene TRBV3-2) and TRBJ1-3; TRBD1 aligns across 8 bases. Germline V gene data show CDR1 as LGHDT and CDR2 as YNNKEL (reference sequence). V shed 1 base and J 4 bases; nucleotides not matched to a gene: 6. CDR3 length: 16 amino acids. The CDR3 reads CASSQGAGGLGNTIYF. CDR3 sequence (DNA): TGTGCCAGCAGCCAAGGGGCAGGGGGCTTGGGAAACACCATATATTTT.

The rearrangement links TRBV5-4 to TRBJ2-5; D remains unclear. The germline CDR1 and CDR2 sequences are SGHNT and YYREEE (reference sequence). The CDR3 contains 15 residues. The V end was cut by 4 bases, the J end by 1 base, with 14 bases between. The CDR3 loop is CASSLNSDSQETQYF. CDR3 nucleotide sequence: TGTGCCAGCAGCCTGAATTCGGATTCCCAAGAGACCCAGTACTTC.

This clone was counted a single time. This sequence joins TRBV6-6 and TRBJ1-4; a possible D gene is TRBD1 (6 bases). Germline V gene data show CDR1 as MNHNY and CDR2 as SVGAGI (reference sequence). The V and J ends lost 5 bases and 3 bases respectively, with 10 bases between them. The CDR3 sequence is 14 residues long. CDR3 coding DNA: TGTGCCAGCAGTCCGACAGGAGCTAATGAAAAACTGTTTTTT. This encodes CASSPTGANEKLFF.

The table lists this clone with a count of one. V and J are TRBV19 and TRBJ2-3, with 10 bases lining up with TRBD2. Germline V gene sequence: CDR1 LNHDA, CDR2 SQIVND (reference sequence). The V segment lost 4 bases and the J segment 4 bases; nucleotides outside the gene matches: 11. This CDR3 is built from 17 residues. The CDR3 bases are TGTGCCAGTAGTACCCGAAGCGGGGGGGCGGTCCCAGATACGCAGTATTTT. Translated: CASSTRSGGAVPDTQYF.

This clone is labeled as large (0.1 to 1%). CDR3 coding DNA: TGTGCCTCAGACCAGGGGCAGGTCACCGGGGAGCTGTTTTTT. As protein: CASDQGQVTGELFF. The gene calls are TRBV19 and TRBJ2-2; tentatively, D is TRBD1 (6 bases). The CDR3 contains 14 residues. Germline V gene data show CDR1 as LNHDA and CDR2 as SQIVND (reference sequence). V dropped 11 bases and J dropped 4 bases, with 17 bases sitting between them.

The V gene is TRBV9, the J gene TRBJ2-2, with D perhaps TRBD2 (5 bases). V was shortened by 2 bases and J by 4 bases, with 9 bases between the two germline ends. This CDR3 is built from 14 residues. The V gene's germline CDR1 is SGDLS and CDR2 YYNGEE. CDR3 loop: CASSVLRGTGELFF. The CDR3 DNA is TGTGCCAGCAGCGTGCTTCGGGGCACCGGGGAGCTGTTTTTT. The whole variable domain, remainder taken from reference TRBV9 and TRBJ2-2, is DSGVTQTPKHLITATGQRVTLRCSPRSGDLSVYWYQQSLDQGLQFLIQYYNGEERAKGNILERFSAQQFPDLHSELNLSSLELGDSALYFCASSVLRGTGELFFGEGSRLTVL.

This clone was seen once. The rearrangement joins TRBV9 to TRBJ2-5, with D maybe TRBD2 (6 bases). In germline, CDR1 is SGDLS, CDR2 YYNGEE. Trimming pared 2 bases from V and 1 base from J, leaving 12 bases between. The CDR3 totals 15 residues. The DNA for the CDR3 is TGTGCCAGCAGCGTGGGGACTGTGGGCCAAGAGACCCAGTACTTC. Residues: CASSVGTVGQETQYF.